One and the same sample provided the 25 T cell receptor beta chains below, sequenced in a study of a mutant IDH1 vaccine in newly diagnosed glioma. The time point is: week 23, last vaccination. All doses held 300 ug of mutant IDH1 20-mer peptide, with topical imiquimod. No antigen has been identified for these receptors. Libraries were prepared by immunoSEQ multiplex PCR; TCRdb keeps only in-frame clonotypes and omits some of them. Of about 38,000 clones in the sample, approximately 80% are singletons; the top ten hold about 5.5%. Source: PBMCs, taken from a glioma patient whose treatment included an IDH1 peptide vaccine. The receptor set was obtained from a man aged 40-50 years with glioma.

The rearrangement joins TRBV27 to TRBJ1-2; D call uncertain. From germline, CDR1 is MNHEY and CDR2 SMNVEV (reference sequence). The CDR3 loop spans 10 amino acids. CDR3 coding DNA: TGTGGCGTGGGGAACTATGGCTACACCTTC. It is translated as CGVGNYGYTF.

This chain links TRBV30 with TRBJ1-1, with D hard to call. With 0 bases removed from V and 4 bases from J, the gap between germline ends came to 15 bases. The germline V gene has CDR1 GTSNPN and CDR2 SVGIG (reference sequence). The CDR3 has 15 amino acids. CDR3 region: CAWSVAPRSGTEAFF. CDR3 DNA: TGTGCCTGGAGTGTAGCCCCGAGGAGCGGCACTGAAGCTTTCTTT.

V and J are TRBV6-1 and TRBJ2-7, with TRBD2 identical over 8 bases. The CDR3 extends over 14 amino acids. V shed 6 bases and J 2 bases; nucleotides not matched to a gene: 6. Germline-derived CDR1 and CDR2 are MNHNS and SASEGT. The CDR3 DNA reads TGTGCCAGCAGCCGCTCGGGGGGGCCCTACGAGCAGTACTTC. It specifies CASSRSGGPYEQYF.

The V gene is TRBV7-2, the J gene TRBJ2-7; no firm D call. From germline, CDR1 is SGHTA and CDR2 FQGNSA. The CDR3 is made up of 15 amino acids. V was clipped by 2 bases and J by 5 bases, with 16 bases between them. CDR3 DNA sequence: TGTGCCAGCAGCTTACCGCAAAGGGCCCACCACGAGCAGTACTTC. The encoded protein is CASSLPQRAHHEQYF. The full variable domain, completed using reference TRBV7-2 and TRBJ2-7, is GAGVSQSPSNKVTEKGKDVELRCDPISGHTALYWYRQSLGQGLEFLIYFQGNSAPDKSGLPSDRFSAERTGGSVSTLTIQRTQQEDSAVYLCASSLPQRAHHEQYFGPGTRLTVT.

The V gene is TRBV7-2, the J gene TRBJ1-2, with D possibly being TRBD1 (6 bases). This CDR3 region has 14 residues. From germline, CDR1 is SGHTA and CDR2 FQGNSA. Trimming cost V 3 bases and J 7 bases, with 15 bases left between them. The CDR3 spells CASSFNTQGTGYTF. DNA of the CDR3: TGTGCCAGCAGCTTTAACACCCAGGGGACTGGCTACACCTTC.

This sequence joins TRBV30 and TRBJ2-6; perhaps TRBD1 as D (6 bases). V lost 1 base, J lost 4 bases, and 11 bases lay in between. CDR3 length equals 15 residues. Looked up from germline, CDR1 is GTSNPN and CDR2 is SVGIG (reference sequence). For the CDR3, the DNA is TGTGCCTGGAGTGGGTTGGGGGCGGGGGCCAACGTCCTGACTTTC. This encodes CAWSGLGAGANVLTF.

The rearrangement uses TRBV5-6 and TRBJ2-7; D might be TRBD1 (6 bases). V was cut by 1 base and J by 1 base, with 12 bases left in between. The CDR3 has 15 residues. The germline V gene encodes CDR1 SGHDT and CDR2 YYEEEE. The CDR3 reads CASSLSWDNSYEQYF. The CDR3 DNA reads TGTGCCAGCAGCTTGTCCTGGGACAATTCCTACGAGCAGTACTTC.

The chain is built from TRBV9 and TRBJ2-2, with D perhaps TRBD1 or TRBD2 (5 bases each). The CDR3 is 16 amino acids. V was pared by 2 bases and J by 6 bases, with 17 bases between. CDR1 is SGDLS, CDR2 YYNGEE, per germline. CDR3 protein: CASSVYGTGHAGELFF. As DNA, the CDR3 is TGTGCCAGCAGCGTTTATGGGACGGGTCACGCCGGGGAGCTGTTTTTT.

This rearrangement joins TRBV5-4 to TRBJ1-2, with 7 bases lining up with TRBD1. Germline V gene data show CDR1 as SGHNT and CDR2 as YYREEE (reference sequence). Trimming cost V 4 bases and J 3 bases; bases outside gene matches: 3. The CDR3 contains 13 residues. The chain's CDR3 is CASSAGQYYGYTF. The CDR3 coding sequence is TGTGCCAGCAGCGCGGGACAGTACTATGGCTACACCTTC.

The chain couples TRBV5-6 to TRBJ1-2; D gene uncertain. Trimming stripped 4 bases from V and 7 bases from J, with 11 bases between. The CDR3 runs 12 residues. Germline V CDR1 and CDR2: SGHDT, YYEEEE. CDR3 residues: CASSRRPGGYTF. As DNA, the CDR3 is TGTGCCAGCAGCCGCCGGCCGGGTGGCTACACCTTC.

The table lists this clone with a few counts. The CDR3 reads CASSLTQGNTEAFF. The CDR3 nucleotides read TGTGCCAGCAGCCTCACACAGGGGAACACTGAAGCTTTCTTT. The chain employs TRBV4-2 and TRBJ1-1; a possible D gene is TRBD1 (6 bases). The V end was cut by 4 bases, the J end by 1 base, with 10 bases between. Germline V gene lookup returns CDR1 LGHNA and CDR2 YNFKEQ. The CDR3 has 14 residues.

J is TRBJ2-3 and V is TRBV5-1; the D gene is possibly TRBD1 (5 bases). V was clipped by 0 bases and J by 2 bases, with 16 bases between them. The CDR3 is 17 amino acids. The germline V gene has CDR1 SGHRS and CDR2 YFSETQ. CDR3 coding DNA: TGCGCCAGCAGCTTGGCCCAGGGTGGGGTTTTCACAGATACGCAGTATTTT. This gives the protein CASSLAQGGVFTDTQYF.

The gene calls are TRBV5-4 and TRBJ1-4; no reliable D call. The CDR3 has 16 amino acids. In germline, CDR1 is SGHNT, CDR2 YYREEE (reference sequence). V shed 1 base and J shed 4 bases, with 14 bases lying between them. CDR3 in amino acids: CASSLWLETINEKLFF. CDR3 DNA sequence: TGTGCCAGCAGCTTGTGGTTGGAAACAATTAATGAAAAACTGTTTTTT.

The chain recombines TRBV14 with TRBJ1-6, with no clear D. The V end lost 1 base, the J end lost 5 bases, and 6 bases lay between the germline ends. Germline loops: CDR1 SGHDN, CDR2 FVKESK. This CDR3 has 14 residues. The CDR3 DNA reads TGTGCCAGCAGCCAAGGGGCCGATAATTCACCCCTCCACTTT. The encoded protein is CASSQGADNSPLHF.

CDR3 sequence (DNA): TGTGCCAGCAGCACCCGTAGCGGGGACACCGGGGAGCTGTTTTTT. It encodes CASSTRSGDTGELFF. The chain joins TRBV7-6 to TRBJ2-2; 8 bases fit TRBD2. The trim removed 5 bases at V and 3 bases at J, leaving 5 bases unmatched. CDR1 is SGHVS and CDR2 is FNYEAQ in the germline V gene. CDR3 length: 15 amino acids.

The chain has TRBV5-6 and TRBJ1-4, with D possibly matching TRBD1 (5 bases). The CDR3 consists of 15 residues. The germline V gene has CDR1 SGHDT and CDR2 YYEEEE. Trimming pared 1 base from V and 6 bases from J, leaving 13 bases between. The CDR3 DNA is TGTGCCAGCAGCTTGCAGCAGGGCCGGCATGAAAAACTGTTTTTT. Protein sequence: CASSLQQGRHEKLFF.

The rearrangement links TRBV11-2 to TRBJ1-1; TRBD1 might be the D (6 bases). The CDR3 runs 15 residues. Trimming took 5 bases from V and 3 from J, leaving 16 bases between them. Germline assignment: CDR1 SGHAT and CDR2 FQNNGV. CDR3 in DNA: TGTGCCAGCAGCCCGGCGGGGGGGCAGGACACTGAAGCTTTCTTT. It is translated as CASSPAGGQDTEAFF.

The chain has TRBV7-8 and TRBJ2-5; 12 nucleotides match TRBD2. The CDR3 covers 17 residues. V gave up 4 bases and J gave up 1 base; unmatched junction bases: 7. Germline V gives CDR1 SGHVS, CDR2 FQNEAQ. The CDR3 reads CASSWGGLAGIQETQYF. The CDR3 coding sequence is TGTGCCAGCAGCTGGGGCGGACTAGCGGGGATCCAAGAGACCCAGTACTTC.

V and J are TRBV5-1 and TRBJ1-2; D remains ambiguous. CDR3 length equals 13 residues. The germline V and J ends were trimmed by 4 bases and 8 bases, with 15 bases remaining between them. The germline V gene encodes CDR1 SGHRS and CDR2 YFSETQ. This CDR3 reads CASSADGLGGYTF. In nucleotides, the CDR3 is TGCGCCAGCAGCGCGGACGGCCTGGGGGGCTACACCTTC.

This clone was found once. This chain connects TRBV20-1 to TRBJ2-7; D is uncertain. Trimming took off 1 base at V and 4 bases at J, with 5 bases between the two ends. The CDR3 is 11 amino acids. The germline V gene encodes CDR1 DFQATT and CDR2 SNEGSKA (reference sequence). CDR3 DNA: TGCAGTGCTAGAGTAACTTACGAGCAGTACTTC. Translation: CSARVTYEQYF.

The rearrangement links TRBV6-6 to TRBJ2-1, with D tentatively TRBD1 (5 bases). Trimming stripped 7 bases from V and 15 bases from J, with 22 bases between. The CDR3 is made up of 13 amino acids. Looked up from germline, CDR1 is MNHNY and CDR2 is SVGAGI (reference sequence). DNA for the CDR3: TGTGCCAGCACCCTCTCGACGACAGTAGTCGGGTTCTTC. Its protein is CASTLSTTVVGFF.

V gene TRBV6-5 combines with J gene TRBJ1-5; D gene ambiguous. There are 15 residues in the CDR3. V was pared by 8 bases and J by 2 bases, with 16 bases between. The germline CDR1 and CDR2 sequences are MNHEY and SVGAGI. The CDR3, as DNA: TGTGCCAGCGTTAGAGGGCTTACGGGCAATCAGCCCCAGCATTTT. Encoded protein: CASVRGLTGNQPQHF.

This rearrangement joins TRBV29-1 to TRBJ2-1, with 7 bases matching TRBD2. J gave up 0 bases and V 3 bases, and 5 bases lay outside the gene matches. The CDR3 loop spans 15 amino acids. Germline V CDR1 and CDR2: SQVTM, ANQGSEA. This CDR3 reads CSVEPQRGSYNEQFF. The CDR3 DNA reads TGCAGCGTTGAGCCCCAGCGGGGCTCCTACAATGAGCAGTTCTTC.

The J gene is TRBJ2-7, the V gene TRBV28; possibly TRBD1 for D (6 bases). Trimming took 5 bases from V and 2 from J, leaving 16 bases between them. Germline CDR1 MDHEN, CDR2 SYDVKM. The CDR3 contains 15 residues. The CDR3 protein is CASSGGRTATYEQYF. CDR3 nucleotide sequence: TGTGCCAGCAGTGGGGGACGGACAGCGACCTACGAGCAGTACTTC.

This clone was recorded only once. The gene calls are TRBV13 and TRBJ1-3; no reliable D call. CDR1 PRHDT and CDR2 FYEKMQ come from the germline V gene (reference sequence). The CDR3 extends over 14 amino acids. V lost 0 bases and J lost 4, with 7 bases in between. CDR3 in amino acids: CASSLGTRGNTIYF. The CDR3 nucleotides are TGTGCCAGCAGCTTAGGGACCAGGGGAAACACCATATATTTT.